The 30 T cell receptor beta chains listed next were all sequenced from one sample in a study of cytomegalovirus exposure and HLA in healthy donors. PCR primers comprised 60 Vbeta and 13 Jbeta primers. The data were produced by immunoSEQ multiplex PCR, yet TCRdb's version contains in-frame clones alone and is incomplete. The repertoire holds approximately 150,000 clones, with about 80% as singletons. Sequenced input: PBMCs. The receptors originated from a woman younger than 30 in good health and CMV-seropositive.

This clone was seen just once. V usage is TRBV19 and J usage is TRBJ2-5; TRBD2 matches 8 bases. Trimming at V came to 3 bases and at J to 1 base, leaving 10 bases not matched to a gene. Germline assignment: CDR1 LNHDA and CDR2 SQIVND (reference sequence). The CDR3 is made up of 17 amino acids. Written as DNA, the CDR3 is TGTGCCAGTAGTATGGGGTCGGTAGCGGGATCCCAAGAGACCCAGTACTTC. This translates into CASSMGSVAGSQETQYF.

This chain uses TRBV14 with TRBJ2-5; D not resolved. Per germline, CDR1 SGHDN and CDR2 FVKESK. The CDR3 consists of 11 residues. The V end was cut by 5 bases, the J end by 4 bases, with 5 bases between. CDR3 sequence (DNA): TGTGCCAGCAGCTCCGGAGAGACCCAGTACTTC. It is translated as CASSSGETQYF. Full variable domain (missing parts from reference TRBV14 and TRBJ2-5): EAGVTQFPSHSVIEKGQTVTLRCDPISGHDNLYWYRRVMGKEIKFLLHFVKESKQDESGMPNNRFLAERTGGTYSTLKVQPAELEDSGVYFCASSSGETQYFGPGTRLLVL.

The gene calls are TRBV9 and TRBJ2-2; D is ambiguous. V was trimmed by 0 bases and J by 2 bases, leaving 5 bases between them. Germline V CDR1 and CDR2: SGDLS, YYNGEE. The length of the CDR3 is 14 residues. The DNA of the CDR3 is TGTGCCAGCAGCGTAGTGGCTAACACCGGGGAGCTGTTTTTT. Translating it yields CASSVVANTGELFF.

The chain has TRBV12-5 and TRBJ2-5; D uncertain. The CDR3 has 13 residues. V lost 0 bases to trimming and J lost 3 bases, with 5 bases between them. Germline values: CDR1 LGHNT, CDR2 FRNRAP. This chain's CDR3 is CASGLVSKETQYF. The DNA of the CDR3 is TGTGCTAGTGGTTTGGTGTCTAAAGAGACCCAGTACTTC.

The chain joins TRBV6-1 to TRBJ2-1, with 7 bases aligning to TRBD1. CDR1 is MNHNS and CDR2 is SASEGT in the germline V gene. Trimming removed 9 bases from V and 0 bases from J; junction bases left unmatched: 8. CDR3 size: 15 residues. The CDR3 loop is CASTTGTVSYNEQFF. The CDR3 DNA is TGTGCCAGTACTACCGGGACAGTCTCCTACAATGAGCAGTTCTTC.

CDR3 in amino acids: CASSRQGFEAFF. The CDR3 DNA reads as TGTGCCAGCAGTCGACAGGGTTTTGAGGCTTTCTTT. J is TRBJ1-1 and V is TRBV6-5; 7 nucleotides match TRBD1. Germline CDR1 MNHEY, CDR2 SVGAGI. J was trimmed by 11 bases and V by 5 bases; bases with no gene match: 8. This CDR3 is 12 amino acids long.

The CDR3 sequence: CAWSVQGEAFF. The CDR3 region has the DNA TGTGCCTGGAGTGTACAGGGAGAAGCTTTCTTT. The chain uses TRBV30 and TRBJ1-1; D is possibly TRBD1 (6 bases). V dropped 0 bases and J dropped 8 bases, with 7 bases sitting between them. The V gene's germline CDR1 is GTSNPN and CDR2 SVGIG (reference sequence). There are 11 residues in the CDR3.

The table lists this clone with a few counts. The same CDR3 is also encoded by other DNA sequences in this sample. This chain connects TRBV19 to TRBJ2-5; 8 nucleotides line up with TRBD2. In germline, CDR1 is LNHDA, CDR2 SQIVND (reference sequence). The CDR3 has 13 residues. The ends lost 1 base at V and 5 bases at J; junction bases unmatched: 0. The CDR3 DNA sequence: TGTGCCAGTAGTATAGCGGGGGGGGAGACCCAGTACTTC. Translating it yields CASSIAGGETQYF.

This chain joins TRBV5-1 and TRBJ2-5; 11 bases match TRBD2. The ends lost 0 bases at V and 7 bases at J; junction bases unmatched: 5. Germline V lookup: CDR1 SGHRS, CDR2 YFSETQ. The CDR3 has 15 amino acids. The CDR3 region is CASSLAATSGGTQYF. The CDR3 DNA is TGCGCCAGCAGCTTGGCCGCAACTAGCGGGGGGACCCAGTACTTC. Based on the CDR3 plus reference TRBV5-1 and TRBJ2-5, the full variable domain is KAGVTQTPRYLIKTRGQQVTLSCSPISGHRSVSWYQQTPGQGLQFLFEYFSETQRNKGNFPGRFSGRQFSNSRSEMNVSTLELGDSALYLCASSLAATSGGTQYFGPGTRLLVL.

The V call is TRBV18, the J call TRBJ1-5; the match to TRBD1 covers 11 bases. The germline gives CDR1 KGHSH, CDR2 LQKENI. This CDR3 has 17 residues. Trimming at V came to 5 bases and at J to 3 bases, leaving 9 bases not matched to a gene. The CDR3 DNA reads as TGTGCCAGCTCAAGAGCCGGGACAGGGGGGACCAATCAGCCCCAGCATTTT. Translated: CASSRAGTGGTNQPQHF.

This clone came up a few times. The CDR3 reads CASSFADRQPQHF. For the CDR3, the DNA is TGTGCCAGCAGCTTCGCTGACAGGCAGCCCCAGCATTTT. V gene TRBV5-6 combines with J gene TRBJ1-5; maybe TRBD1 (6 bases). V lost 2 bases to trimming and J lost 7 bases, with 10 bases between them. The CDR3 has 13 residues. The germline V gene has CDR1 SGHDT and CDR2 YYEEEE.

The CDR3 DNA is TGCAGTGCCACAGGAGACTATGGCTACACCTTC. Translation gives CSATGDYGYTF. V and J are TRBV20-1 and TRBJ1-2, with D maybe TRBD1 (5 bases). Trimming shortened V by 6 bases and J by 3 bases, and 8 bases separated the two germline ends. The germline gives CDR1 DFQATT, CDR2 SNEGSKA (reference sequence). This CDR3 is 11 amino acids long.

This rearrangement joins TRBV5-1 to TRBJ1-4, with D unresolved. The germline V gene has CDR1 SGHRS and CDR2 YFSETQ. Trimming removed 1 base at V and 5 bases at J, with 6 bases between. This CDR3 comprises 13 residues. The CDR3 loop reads CASSLFVNEKLFF. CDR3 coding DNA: TGCGCCAGCAGCTTGTTCGTGAATGAAAAACTGTTTTTT.

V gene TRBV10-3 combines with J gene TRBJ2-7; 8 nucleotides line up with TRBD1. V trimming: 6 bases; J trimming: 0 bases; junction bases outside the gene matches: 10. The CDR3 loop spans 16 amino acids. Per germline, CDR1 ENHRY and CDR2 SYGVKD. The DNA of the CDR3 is TGTGCCATCAGCCGTCTCCCGGGACAGGCCTCCTACGAGCAGTACTTC. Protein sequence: CAISRLPGQASYEQYF.

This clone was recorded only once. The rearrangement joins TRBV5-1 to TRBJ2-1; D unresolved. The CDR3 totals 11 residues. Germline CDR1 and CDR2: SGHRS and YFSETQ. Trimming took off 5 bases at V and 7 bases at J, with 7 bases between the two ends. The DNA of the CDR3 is TGCGCCAGCAGGTACGGGAATGAGCAGTTCTTC. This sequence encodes CASRYGNEQFF. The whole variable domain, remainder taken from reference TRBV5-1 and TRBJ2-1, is KAGVTQTPRYLIKTRGQQVTLSCSPISGHRSVSWYQQTPGQGLQFLFEYFSETQRNKGNFPGRFSGRQFSNSRSEMNVSTLELGDSALYLCASRYGNEQFFGPGTRLTVL.

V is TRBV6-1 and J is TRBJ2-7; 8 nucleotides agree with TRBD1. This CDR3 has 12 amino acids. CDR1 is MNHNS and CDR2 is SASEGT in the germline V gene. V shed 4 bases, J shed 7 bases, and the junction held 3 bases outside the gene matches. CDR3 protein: CASSVGTGEQYF. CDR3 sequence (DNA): TGTGCCAGCAGTGTCGGGACAGGAGAGCAGTACTTC.

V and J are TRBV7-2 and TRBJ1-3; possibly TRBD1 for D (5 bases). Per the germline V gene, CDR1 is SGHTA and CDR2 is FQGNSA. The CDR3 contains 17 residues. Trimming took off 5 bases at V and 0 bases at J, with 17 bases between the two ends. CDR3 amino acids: CASSRTLGGFSGNTIYF. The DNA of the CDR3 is TGTGCCAGCAGCCGAACGTTGGGGGGATTCTCTGGAAACACCATATATTTT.

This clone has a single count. The CDR3 loop is CASSIHRVGAEAFF. The CDR3 nucleotides read TGTGCCAGTAGTATACACAGGGTAGGCGCTGAAGCTTTCTTT. The rearrangement joins TRBV19 to TRBJ1-1, with D perhaps TRBD1 (6 bases). Per the germline V gene, CDR1 is LNHDA and CDR2 is SQIVND (reference sequence). Trimming took off 2 bases at V and 6 bases at J, with 13 bases between the two ends. The CDR3 covers 14 residues.

DNA for the CDR3: TGTGCCAGCAGCCTTTCTTGGGACTCCAGGGGGGAGCAGTACTTC. The encoded protein is CASSLSWDSRGEQYF. V usage is TRBV13 and J usage is TRBJ2-5, with D perhaps matching TRBD1 (7 bases). CDR3 size: 15 residues. The ends were cut back, 5 bases at V and 11 bases at J, with 24 bases in the middle. Germline CDR1 PRHDT, CDR2 FYEKMQ (reference sequence).

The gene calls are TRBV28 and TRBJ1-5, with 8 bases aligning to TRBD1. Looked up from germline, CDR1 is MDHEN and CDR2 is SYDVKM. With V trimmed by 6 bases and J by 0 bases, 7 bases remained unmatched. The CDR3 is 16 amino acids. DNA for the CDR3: TGTGCCAGCAGAAATGACAGGGGCTATAGCAATCAGCCCCAGCATTTT. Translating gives CASRNDRGYSNQPQHF.

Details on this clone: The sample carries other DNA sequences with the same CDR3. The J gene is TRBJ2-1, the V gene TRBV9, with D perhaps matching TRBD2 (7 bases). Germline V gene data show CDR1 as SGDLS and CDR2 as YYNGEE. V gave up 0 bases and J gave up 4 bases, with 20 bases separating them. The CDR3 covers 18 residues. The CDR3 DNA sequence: TGTGCCAGCAGCGTAGGAGTTAAGGGGGGGAAAACGTACAATGAGCAGTTCTTC. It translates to CASSVGVKGGKTYNEQFF. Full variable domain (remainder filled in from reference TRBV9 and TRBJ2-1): DSGVTQTPKHLITATGQRVTLRCSPRSGDLSVYWYQQSLDQGLQFLIQYYNGEERAKGNILERFSAQQFPDLHSELNLSSLELGDSALYFCASSVGVKGGKTYNEQFFGPGTRLTVL.

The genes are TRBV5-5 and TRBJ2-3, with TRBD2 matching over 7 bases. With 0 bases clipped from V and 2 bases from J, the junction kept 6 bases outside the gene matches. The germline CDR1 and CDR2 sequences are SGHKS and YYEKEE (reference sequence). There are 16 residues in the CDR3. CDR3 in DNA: TGTGCCAGCAGCTTGGAGGGAGGGATGGTCACAGATACGCAGTATTTT. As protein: CASSLEGGMVTDTQYF. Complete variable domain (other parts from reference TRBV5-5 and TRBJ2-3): DAGVTQSPTHLIKTRGQQVTLRCSPISGHKSVSWYQQVLGQGPQFIFQYYEKEERGRGNFPDRFSARQFPNYSSELNVNALLLGDSALYLCASSLEGGMVTDTQYFGPGTRLTVL.

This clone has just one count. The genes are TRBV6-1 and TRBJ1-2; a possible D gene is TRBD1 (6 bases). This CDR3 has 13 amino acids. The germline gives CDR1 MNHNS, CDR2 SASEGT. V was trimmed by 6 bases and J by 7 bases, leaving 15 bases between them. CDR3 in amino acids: CASSAIQGSGYTF. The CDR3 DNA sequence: TGTGCCAGCAGCGCTATACAGGGCTCTGGCTACACCTTC.

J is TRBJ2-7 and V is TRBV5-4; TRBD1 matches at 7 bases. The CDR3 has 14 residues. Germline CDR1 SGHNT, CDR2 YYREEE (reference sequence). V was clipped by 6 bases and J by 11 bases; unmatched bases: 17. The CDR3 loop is CASTRGNEDAGEYF. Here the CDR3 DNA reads TGTGCCAGCACCAGGGGGAACGAGGACGCCGGGGAGTACTTC. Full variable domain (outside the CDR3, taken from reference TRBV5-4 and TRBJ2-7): ETGVTQSPTHLIKTRGQQVTLRCSSQSGHNTVSWYQQALGQGPQFIFQYYREEENGRGNFPPRFSGLQFPNYSSELNVNALELDDSALYLCASTRGNEDAGEYFGPGTRLTVT.

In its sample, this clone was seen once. Here the CDR3 DNA reads TGCAGTGCCGGGGGGGCCCACGAGCAGTACTTC. This gives the protein CSAGGAHEQYF. The J gene is TRBJ2-7, the V gene TRBV20-1; 8 bases map to TRBD2. Losses at the gene ends were 6 bases for V and 5 bases for J; bases not matched to a gene: 3. The CDR3 extends over 11 amino acids. Germline V gene lookup returns CDR1 DFQATT and CDR2 SNEGSKA (reference sequence).

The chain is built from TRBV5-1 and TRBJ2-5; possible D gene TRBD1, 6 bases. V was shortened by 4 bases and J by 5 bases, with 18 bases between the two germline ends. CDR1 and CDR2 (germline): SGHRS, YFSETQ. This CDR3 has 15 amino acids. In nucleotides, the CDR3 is TGCGCCAGCAGCCCCTGGACAGCCCCTGGGGAGACCCAGTACTTC. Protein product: CASSPWTAPGETQYF.

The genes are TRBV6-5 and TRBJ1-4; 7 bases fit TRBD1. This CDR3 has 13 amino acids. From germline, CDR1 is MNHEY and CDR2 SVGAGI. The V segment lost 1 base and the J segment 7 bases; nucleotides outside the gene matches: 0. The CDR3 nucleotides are TGTGCCAGCAGTTACTGGGACAGTGAAAAACTGTTTTTT. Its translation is CASSYWDSEKLFF.

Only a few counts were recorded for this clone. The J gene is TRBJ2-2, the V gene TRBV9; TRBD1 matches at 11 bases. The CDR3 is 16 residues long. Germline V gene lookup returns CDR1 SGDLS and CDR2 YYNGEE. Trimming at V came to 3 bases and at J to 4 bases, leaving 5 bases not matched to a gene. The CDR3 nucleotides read TGTGCCAGCAGCGCCTACGGGACAGGGGGCACCGGGGAGCTGTTTTTT. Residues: CASSAYGTGGTGELFF.

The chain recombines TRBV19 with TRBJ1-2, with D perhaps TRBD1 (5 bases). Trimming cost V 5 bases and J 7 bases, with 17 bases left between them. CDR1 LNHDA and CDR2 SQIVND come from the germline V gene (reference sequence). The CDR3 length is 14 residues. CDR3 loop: CASSVSGITGGYTF. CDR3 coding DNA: TGTGCCAGTAGTGTATCAGGGATAACAGGTGGCTACACCTTC.

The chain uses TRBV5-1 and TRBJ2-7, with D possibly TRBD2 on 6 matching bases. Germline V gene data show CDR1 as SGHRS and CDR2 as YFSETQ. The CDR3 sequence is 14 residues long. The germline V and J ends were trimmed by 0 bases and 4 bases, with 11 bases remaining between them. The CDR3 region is CASSLGPGTYEQYF. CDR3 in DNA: TGCGCCAGCAGCTTGGGACCGGGGACTTACGAGCAGTACTTC. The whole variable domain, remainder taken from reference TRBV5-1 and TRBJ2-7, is KAGVTQTPRYLIKTRGQQVTLSCSPISGHRSVSWYQQTPGQGLQFLFEYFSETQRNKGNFPGRFSGRQFSNSRSEMNVSTLELGDSALYLCASSLGPGTYEQYFGPGTRLTVT.